Following are 4 T cell receptor beta chains from one sample sequenced in a study of cytomegalovirus exposure and HLA in healthy donors. A multiplex PCR was run with 60 Vbeta primers and 13 Jbeta primers. TCRdb keeps only in-frame clones here, not all; method: immunoSEQ multiplex PCR. The sample includes under 200,000 clones, around three quarters seen only once; the top ten take less than 15%. Sequenced material: PBMCs. Every receptor here comes from a woman aged 30 to 39 in good health and CMV-seropositive.

This clone was recorded a few times. The chain carries TRBV5-5 and TRBJ2-7, with TRBD1 identical over 7 bases. The ends lost 0 bases at V and 2 bases at J; junction bases unmatched: 5. From germline, CDR1 is SGHKS and CDR2 YYEKEE (reference sequence). This CDR3 spans 15 amino acids. The CDR3 loop is CASSLAATGPYEQYF. DNA for the CDR3: TGTGCCAGCAGCTTGGCCGCGACAGGGCCCTACGAGCAGTACTTC.

This clone showed up just once. This chain joins TRBV9 and TRBJ2-2, with TRBD2 matching over 8 bases. The CDR3 length is 16 residues. V was pared by 4 bases and J by 7 bases, with 12 bases of the junction left unmatched. Per germline, CDR1 SGDLS and CDR2 YYNGEE. CDR3 nucleotide sequence: TGTGCCAGCAGCTCGAGAAGCGGGAGTGGTAACGGGGAGCTGTTTTTT. It encodes CASSSRSGSGNGELFF.

The sample holds a few counts of this clone. V is TRBV19 and J is TRBJ2-1; 10 bases are shared with TRBD2. Germline V gene data show CDR1 as LNHDA and CDR2 as SQIVND (reference sequence). The V segment lost 3 bases and the J segment 5 bases; nucleotides outside the gene matches: 1. This CDR3 comprises 14 residues. The CDR3 is CASSILAGDNEQFF. CDR3 in DNA: TGTGCCAGTAGTATCCTAGCGGGGGACAATGAGCAGTTCTTC.

The chain links TRBV9 to TRBJ1-6, with 9 bases matching TRBD1. J lost 10 bases, V lost 2 bases, and 10 bases had no gene match. Germline V gene lookup returns CDR1 SGDLS and CDR2 YYNGEE. The CDR3 consists of 16 residues. The CDR3 reads CASSVDPGQGGSPLHF. The CDR3 nucleotides are TGTGCCAGCAGCGTGGACCCGGGACAGGGAGGATCACCCCTCCACTTT.